This TCR beta chain was obtained from a study of T cells in Graves' hyperthyroidism and ophthalmopathy. Study results and caveats: Ophthalmopathy was separated from stable hyperthyroidism by a 13 V-J model. Blood also carried most thyroid clonotypes expanded above 0.001.

The CDR3 regions of TCR beta were amplified from RNA transcripts. With the HTBI primer set, the TCR CDR3 went through a first round of RT-PCR. TCRdb redid the calling of the multiplex PCR reads with MiXCR, one entry per CDR3 protein. The sample gives around 50,000 distinct CDR3 sequences, approximately 48% of which show up once; roughly a tenth is in the top ten. The V and J ends lost 7 bases and 5 bases, in that order; junction bases with no gene match: 9. The CDR3 runs to 15 residues. CDR1 and CDR2 from the germline V gene are MNHNS and SASEGT. Comments on this clonotype: Its antigen is still unknown.

In making diagnoses, clinical symptoms, serum thyroxine and TRAb, thyroid ultrasound and orbital computed tomography were all used. The source of the PBMCs was 10 ml of fresh peripheral blood. The sequencing sample was made of blood. This sequence originates from a woman in her fifties or sixties with Graves' ophthalmopathy. The J gene is TRBJ2-2, the V gene TRBV6-1; 8 nucleotides agree with TRBD1. The CDR3 bases are TGTGCCAGCACCCCGGGACAGGCAGAGACCGGGGAGCTGTTTTTT. Amino acids: CASTPGQAETGELFF.